This TCR beta chain emerged from a study of blood T cells in healthy people across ages. V gave up 4 bases and J gave up 3 bases, with 15 bases separating them. The CDR3 runs 15 residues. The V gene's germline CDR1 is SNHLY and CDR2 FYNNEI. A second PCR of 7 to 11 cycles used a sample-barcoded 5' primer and a J-beta primer mix. TCRdb reanalysed the 5' RACE reads using MiXCR and keeps one entry per CDR3 protein. This table has about 750,000 distinct CDR3 sequences, 53% appearing once. The genes are TRBV2 and TRBJ2-5; a weak D match, TRBD2 (6 bases). The TCR sequence derives from a man older than 75 in good health. The specimen was blood. For the CDR3, the DNA is TGTGCCAGCAGTGTTTCGCGGGGAGGAGAAGAGACCCAGTACTTC. Its translation is CASSVSRGGEETQYF.